This T cell receptor (beta chain) was sequenced during a study of shared clonotypes between healthy human individuals. Samples underwent the assay at deep level. Generated by immunoSEQ multiplex PCR, the TCRdb table keeps only in-frame clones and is missing some. Found here are under 1 million clones, 96% of them singletons; the top ten hold less than 0.25%. Terminally differentiated effector memory CD45RA+ cells were left out of the naive CD8 fraction, which was CD45RO-negative and positively selected for CCR7. The clonotype originates from a man aged 25 to 45 in good health. The specimen sequenced was naive CD8+ T cells sorted from blood.

The CDR3 loop is CASSLETSAGVVGETQYF. CDR3 sequence (DNA): TGTGCCAGCAGCTTGGAAACCTCAGCAGGGGTGGTTGGAGAGACCCAGTACTTC. The rearrangement uses TRBV5-4 and TRBJ2-5; maybe TRBD1 (6 bases). V was shortened by 0 bases and J by 4 bases, with 22 bases between the two germline ends. CDR3 length equals 18 residues. CDR1 is SGHNT, CDR2 YYREEE, per germline (reference sequence).